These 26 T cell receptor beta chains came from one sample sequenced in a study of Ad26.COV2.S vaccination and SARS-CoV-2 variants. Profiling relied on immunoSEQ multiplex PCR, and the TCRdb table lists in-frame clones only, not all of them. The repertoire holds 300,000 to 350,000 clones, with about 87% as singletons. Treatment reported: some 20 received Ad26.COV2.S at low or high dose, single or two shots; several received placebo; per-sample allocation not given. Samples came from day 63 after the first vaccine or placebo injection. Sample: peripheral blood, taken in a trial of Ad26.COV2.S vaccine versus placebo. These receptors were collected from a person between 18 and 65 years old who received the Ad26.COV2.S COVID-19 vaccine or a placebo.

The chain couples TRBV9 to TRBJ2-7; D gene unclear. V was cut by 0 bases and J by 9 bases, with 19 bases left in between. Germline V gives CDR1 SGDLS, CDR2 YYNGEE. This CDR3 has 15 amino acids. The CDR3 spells CASSVGWPAEIGQYF. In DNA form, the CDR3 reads TGTGCCAGCAGCGTAGGCTGGCCCGCTGAGATCGGGCAGTACTTC.

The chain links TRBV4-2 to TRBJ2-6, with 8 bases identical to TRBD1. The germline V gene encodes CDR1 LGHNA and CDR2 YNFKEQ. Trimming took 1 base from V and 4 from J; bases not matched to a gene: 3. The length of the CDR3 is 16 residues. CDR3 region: CASSQGDRKGANVLTF. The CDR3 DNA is TGTGCCAGCAGCCAAGGGGACAGGAAGGGGGCCAACGTCCTGACTTTC.

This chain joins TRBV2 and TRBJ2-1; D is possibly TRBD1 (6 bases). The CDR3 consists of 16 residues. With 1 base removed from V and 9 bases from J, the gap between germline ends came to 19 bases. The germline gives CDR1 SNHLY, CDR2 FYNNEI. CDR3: CASSEGGVGALSEQFF. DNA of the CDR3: TGTGCCAGCAGTGAAGGTGGAGTGGGGGCCCTGAGTGAGCAGTTCTTC.

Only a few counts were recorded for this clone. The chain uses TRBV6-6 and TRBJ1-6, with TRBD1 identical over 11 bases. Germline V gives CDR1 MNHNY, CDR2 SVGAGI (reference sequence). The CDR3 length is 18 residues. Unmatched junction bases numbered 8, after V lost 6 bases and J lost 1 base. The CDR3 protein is CASSRLGQGGSYNSPLHF. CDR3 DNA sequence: TGTGCCAGCAGCCGACTGGGACAGGGGGGTTCCTATAATTCACCCCTCCACTTT.

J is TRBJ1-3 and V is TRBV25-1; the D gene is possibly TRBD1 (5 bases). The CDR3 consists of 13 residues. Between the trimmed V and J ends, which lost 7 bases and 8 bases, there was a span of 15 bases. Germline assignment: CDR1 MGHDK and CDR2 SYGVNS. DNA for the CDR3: TGTGCCAGCAACGGTGGGGGATGGGACACCATATATTTT. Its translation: CASNGGGWDTIYF. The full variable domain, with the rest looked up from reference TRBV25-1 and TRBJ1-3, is EADIYQTPRYLVIGTGKKITLECSQTMGHDKMYWYQQDPGMELHLIHYSYGVNSTEKGDLSSESTVSRIRTEHFPLTLESARPSHTSQYLCASNGGGWDTIYFGEGSWLTVV.

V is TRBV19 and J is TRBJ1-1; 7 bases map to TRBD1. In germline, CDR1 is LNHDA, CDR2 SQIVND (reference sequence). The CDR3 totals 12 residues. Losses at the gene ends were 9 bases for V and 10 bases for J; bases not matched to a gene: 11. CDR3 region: CASGDGGGSAFF. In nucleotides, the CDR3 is TGTGCCAGCGGAGACGGAGGGGGCTCAGCTTTCTTT.

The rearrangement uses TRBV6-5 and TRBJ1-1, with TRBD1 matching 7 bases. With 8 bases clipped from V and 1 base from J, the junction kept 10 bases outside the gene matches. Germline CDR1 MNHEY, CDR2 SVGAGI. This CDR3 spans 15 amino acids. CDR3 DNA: TGTGCCAGCGAAAAGACAGGGCAGCCGAACACTGAAGCTTTCTTT. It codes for CASEKTGQPNTEAFF.

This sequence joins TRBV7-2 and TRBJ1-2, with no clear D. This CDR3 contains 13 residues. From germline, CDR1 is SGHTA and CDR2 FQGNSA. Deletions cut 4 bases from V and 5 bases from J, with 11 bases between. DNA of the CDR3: TGTGCCAGCAGCTCTCAGCTCCGATATGGCTACACCTTC. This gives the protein CASSSQLRYGYTF.

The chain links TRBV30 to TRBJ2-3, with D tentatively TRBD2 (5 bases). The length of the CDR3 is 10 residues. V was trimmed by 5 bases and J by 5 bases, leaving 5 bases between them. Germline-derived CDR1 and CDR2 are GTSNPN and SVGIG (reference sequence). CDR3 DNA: TGTGCCTGGGAGGGAGATACGCAGTATTTT. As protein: CAWEGDTQYF. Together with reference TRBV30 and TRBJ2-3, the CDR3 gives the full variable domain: SQTIHQWPATLVQPVGSPLSLECTVEGTSNPNLYWYRQAAGRGLQLLFYSVGIGQISSEVPQNLSASRPQDRQFILSSKKLLLSDSGFYLCAWEGDTQYFGPGTRLTVL.

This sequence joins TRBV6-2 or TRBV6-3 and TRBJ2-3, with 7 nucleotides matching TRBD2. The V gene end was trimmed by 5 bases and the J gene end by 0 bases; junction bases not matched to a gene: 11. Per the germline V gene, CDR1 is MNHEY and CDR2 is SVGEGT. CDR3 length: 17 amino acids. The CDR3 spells CASSPVNGRLSTDTQYF. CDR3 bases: TGTGCCAGCAGTCCCGTGAACGGGAGGCTAAGCACAGATACGCAGTATTTT.

CDR3 DNA sequence: TGTGCCAGCAGTTCCGACAGAAAAAATAATTCACCCCTCCACTTT. The encoded protein is CASSSDRKNNSPLHF. The V and J genes are TRBV28 and TRBJ1-6, with D perhaps TRBD1 (5 bases). With 4 bases removed from V and 5 bases from J, the gap between germline ends came to 12 bases. Per the germline V gene, CDR1 is MDHEN and CDR2 is SYDVKM. The CDR3 is 15 amino acids. Full variable domain (remainder filled in from reference TRBV28 and TRBJ1-6): DVKVTQSSRYLVKRTGEKVFLECVQDMDHENMFWYRQDPGLGLRLIYFSYDVKMKEKGDIPEGYSVSREKKERFSLILESASTNQTSMYLCASSSDRKNNSPLHFGNGTRLTVT.

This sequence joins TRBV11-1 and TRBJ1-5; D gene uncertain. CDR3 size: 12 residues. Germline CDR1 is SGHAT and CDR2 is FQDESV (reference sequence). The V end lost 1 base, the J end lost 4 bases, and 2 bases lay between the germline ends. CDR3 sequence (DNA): TGTGCCAGCAGCTTAGAGAATCAGCCCCAGCATTTT. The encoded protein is CASSLENQPQHF.

This chain's CDR3 is CASRVGTGGNTEAFF. DNA of the CDR3: TGTGCCAGCAGGGTAGGGACAGGGGGGAACACTGAAGCTTTCTTT. The chain recombines TRBV5-4 with TRBJ1-1, with TRBD1 identical over 11 bases. J was trimmed by 1 base and V by 5 bases; bases with no gene match: 4. The CDR3 loop spans 15 amino acids. CDR1 and CDR2 from the germline V gene are SGHNT and YYREEE (reference sequence).

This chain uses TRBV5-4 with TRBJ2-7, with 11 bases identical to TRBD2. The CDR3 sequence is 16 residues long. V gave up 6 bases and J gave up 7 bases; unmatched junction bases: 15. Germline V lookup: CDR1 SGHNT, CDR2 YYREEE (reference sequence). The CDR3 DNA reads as TGTGCCAGCACCCCCGGACTAGCGGGCCCTGGGGTGGAGCAGTACTTC. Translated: CASTPGLAGPGVEQYF.

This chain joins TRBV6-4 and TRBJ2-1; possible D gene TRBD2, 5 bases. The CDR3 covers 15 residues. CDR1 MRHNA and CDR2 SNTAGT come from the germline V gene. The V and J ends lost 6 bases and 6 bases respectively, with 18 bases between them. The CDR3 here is CASSDQPIRGNEQFF. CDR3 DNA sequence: TGTGCCAGCAGCGATCAACCTATACGGGGCAATGAGCAGTTCTTC.

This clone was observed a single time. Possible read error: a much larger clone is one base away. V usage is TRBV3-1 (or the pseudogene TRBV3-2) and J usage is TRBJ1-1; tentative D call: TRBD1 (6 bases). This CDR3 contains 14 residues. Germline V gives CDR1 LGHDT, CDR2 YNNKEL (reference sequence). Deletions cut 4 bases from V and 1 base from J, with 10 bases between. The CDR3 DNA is TGTGCCAGCAGCCCCTCAGGGGAGAACACTGAAGCTTTCTTT. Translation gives CASSPSGENTEAFF.

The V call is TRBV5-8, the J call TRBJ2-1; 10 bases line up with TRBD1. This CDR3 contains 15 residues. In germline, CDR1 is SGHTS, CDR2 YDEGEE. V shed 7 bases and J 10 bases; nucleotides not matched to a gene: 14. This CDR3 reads CASVPGTGATGEQFF. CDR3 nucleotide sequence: TGTGCCAGCGTTCCCGGGACAGGGGCAACGGGGGAGCAGTTCTTC.

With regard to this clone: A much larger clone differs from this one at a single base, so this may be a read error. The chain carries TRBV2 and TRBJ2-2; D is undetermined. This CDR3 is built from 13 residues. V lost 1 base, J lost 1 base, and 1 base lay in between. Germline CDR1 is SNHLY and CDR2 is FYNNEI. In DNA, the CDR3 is TGTGCCAGCAGTGAAGGGAACACCGGGGAGCTGTTTTTT. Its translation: CASSEGNTGELFF.

The CDR3 DNA sequence: TGTGCCAGCAGAGGGGCCCGGAAAGGACTGTTTTTT. Protein product: CASRGARKGLFF. The J gene is TRBJ1-4, the V gene TRBV25-1; maybe TRBD1 (5 bases). V shed 6 bases and J shed 13 bases, with 15 bases lying between them. This CDR3 comprises 12 residues. From germline, CDR1 is MGHDK and CDR2 SYGVNS.

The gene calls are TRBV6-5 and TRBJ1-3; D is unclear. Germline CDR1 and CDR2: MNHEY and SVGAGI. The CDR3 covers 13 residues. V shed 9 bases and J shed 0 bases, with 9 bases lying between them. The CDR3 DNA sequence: TGTGCCAGTCATGCAAGCTCTGGAAACACCATATATTTT. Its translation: CASHASSGNTIYF.

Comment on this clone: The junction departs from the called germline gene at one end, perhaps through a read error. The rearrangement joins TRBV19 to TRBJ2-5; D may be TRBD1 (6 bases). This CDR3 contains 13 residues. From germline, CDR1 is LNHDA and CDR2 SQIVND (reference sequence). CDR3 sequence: CASRDRPQGTQYF. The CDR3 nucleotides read TGTGCCAGTAGGGACAGACCCCAAGGGACCCAGTACTTC.

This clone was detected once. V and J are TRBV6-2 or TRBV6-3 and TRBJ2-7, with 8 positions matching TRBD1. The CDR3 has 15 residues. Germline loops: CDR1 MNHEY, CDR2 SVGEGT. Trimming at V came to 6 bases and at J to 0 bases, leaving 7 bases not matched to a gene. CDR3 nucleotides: TGTGCCAGCAGCGATATCGGGACAGGCTCCTACGAGCAGTACTTC. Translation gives CASSDIGTGSYEQYF.

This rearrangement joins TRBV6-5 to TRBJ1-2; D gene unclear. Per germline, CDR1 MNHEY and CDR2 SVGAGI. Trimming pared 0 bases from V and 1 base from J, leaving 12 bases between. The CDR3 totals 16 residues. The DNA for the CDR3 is TGTGCCAGCAGTTACTCGTTAACGGAGATTAACTATGGCTACACCTTC. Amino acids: CASSYSLTEINYGYTF.

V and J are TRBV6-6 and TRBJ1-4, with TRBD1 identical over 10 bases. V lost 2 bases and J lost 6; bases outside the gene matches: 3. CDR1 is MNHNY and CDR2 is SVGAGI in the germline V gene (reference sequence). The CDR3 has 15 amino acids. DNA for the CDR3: TGTGCCAGCAGTTACCAGGACAGGGGGGATGAAAAACTGTTTTTT. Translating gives CASSYQDRGDEKLFF.

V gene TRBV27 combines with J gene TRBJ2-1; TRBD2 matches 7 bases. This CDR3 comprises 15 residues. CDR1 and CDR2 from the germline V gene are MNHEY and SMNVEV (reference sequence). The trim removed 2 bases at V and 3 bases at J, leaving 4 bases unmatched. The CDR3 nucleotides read TGTGCCAGCAGTTTAATGTCGGGGGGCTACAATGAGCAGTTCTTC. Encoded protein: CASSLMSGGYNEQFF.

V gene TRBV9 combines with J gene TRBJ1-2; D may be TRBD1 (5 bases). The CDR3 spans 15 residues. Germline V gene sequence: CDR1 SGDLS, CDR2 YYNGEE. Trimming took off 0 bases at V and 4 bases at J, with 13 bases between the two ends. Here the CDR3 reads CASSVAGGGGYGYTF. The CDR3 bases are TGTGCCAGCAGCGTAGCCGGGGGGGGAGGCTATGGCTACACCTTC.